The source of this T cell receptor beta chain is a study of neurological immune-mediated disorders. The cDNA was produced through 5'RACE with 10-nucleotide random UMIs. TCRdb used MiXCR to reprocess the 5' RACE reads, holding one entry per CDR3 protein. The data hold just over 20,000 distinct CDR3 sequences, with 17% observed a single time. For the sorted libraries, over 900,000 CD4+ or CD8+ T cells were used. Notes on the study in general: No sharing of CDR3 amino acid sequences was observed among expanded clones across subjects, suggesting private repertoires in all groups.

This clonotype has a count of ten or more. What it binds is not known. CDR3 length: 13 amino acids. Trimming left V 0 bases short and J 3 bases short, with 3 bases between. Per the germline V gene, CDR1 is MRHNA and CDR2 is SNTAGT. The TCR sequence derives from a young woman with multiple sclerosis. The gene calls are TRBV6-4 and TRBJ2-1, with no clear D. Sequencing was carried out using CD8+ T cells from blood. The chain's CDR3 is CASSDSSYNEQFF. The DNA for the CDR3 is TGTGCCAGCAGTGACTCTAGCTACAATGAGCAGTTCTTC.